This T cell receptor (beta chain) is from a study of T cells after yellow fever vaccination (dated by TCRdb to about 2019). For context, the study as a whole: The SMART-Seq v4 Ultra Low Input RNA kit was used to prepare libraries from fractions with low cell numbers. To track T-cell clones before and after primary and booster YFV17D yellow fever vaccination, bulk TCR alpha and beta repertoires were sequenced longitudinally. Two healthy male donors made up the cohort, one aged 18 to 30 years and the other aged 30 to 40 years. Blood samples were taken at several timepoints before and after primary and secondary immunization, and bulk PBMC replicates and cell subsets were isolated. Findings and caveats that apply to the study as a whole: Because abundant contaminating clonotypes from the bulk population could be contained in FACS-sorted repertoires, computational filtering was required. Most clones expanded after primary vaccination (almost 97% of CD4 and roughly 90% of CD8) were re-detected after the booster, suggesting that broad memory maintenance occurred. Because the study included only two donors, the extent to which the findings can be generalized is limited. A small fraction of clonotypes showed up in both the CD4 and CD8 compartments, probably as a result of convergent recombination. Compared with the primary T-cell response, the secondary T-cell response was weaker but faster, peaking on day 5 rather than day 15.

Comments on this clonotype: Its binding antigen is unknown. Nothing much larger sits one base from this clone, and base qualities are not available.

Sample treatment or condition, as interpreted from the label and publication: live attenuated yellow fever vaccine strain. A standard Ficoll-Paque protocol was used to isolate PBMCs from peripheral blood. Dynabeads CD4 and CD8 positive selection kits were used to isolate CD4 and CD8 T-cell fractions. RNA was extracted with TriZol from bulk PBMCs, CD4 and CD8 fractions, and dextramer-positive and dextramer-negative fractions. Sequencing took place on an Illumina NovaSeq 6000. TCR cDNA was synthesized by 5'RACE template switching, through which a universal primer site and unique molecular identifiers were introduced. cDNA synthesis was primed from both the TCR alpha and TCR beta constant segments. Library amplification used two PCR steps, and the second PCR step added sample barcodes and sequencing adapters. Libraries were sequenced on Illumina HiSeq 2500 (2x100 bp) or NovaSeq (2x150 bp). The original pipeline was this. Demultiplexing of reads and collapsing into UMI consensus sequences were performed with MIGEC, and V(D)J alignment was carried out with MiXCR. Vaccine-responding clonotypes were identified with edgeR using replicate PBMC samples, with FDR below 0.01 and a log2 fold change above 5 up to day 15 being required. Each bulk clonotype received a CD4 or CD8 identity based on whether the sequenced CD4 or CD8 repertoire contained that clonotype at higher abundance. TCRdb handled the public reads itself, with Q25 trimming in fastp and clone calling in MiXCR, and kept productive beta chains. All rows with the same CDR3 protein become a single entry with the most common DNA and genes. It is TCRdb's table, rather than the study itself, that gives the V and J calls and clone size. The table for this sample lists about 300,000 distinct CDR3 sequences; 8.5% to 10% of them were counted only once. The top ten constitute 3% to 4% of the sample.

CDR1 and CDR2 are drawn from the germline V gene: SGDLS, YYNGEE. The CDR3 measures 13 amino acids from cysteine to phenylalanine. The entry retains the CDR3 DNA only, 39 bases that are in frame from base 1. V and J lose 3 bases and 4 bases, and a span of 8 bases separates them. Recombination connected TRBV9 to TRBJ2-1; the D gene cannot be resolved reliably. The origin of this receptor is a young man who received the YFV17D yellow fever vaccine. Sequenced material: CD4+ T cells sorted from PBMCs, taken 5 days after the yellow fever booster vaccination. The CDR3 amino acid sequence is: CASSEAPYNEQFF. The nucleotides are TGTGCCAGCAGCGAGGCCCCTTACAATGAGCAGTTCTTC.